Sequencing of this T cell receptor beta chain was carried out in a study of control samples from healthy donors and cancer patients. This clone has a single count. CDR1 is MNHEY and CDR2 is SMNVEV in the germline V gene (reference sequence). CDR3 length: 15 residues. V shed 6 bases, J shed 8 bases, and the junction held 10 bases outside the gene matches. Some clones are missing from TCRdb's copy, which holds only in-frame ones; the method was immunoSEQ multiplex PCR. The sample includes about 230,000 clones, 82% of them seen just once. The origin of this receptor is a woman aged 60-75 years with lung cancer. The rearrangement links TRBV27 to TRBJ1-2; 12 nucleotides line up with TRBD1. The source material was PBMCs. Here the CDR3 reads CASRYAGQGAGGYTF. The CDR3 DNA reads TGTGCCAGCAGATATGCGGGACAGGGGGCGGGGGGCTACACCTTC.